The 2 T cell receptor beta chains below all came from one sample that was sequenced in a study of T cell responses to AZD1222 COVID-19 vaccine. Repertoires were generated with immunoSEQ multiplex PCR, while TCRdb's copy carries only in-frame clones and drops some. Of some 140,000 clones listed, 90% to 95% are singletons. Material: peripheral blood, obtained on day 0 of AZD1222 vaccination. These TCRs come from an adult in good health.

The chain employs TRBV30 and TRBJ1-6; 8 positions agree with TRBD1. Germline-derived CDR1 and CDR2 are GTSNPN and SVGIG (reference sequence). V lost 4 bases, J lost 10 bases, and 6 bases stayed unmatched. The CDR3 loop spans 13 amino acids. The CDR3 region is CAWKGQGVSPLHF. The CDR3 DNA reads TGTGCCTGGAAAGGACAGGGTGTCTCACCCCTCCACTTT.

This clone was seen a single time. The J gene is TRBJ2-3, the V gene TRBV18; 8 nucleotides agree with TRBD1. The CDR3 contains 17 residues. V shed 0 bases, J shed 7 bases, and the junction held 12 bases outside the gene matches. In germline, CDR1 is KGHSH, CDR2 LQKENI. DNA for the CDR3: TGTGCCAGCTCACCACCAATTCGGCCAGGGGGCTGGAATACGCAGTATTTT. Its protein is CASSPPIRPGGWNTQYF.